Each of the 17 T cell receptor beta chains below was sequenced from the same sample in a study of yellow fever vaccine responses in identical twins. TCRdb used MiXCR to reprocess the RT-PCR reads, holding one entry per CDR3 protein. The profile shows 3,500 to 4,500 distinct CDR3 sequences, about 86% of them singletons. The sequenced sample was T cells from blood (PBMCs), unsorted or a sorted subset (not recorded which), obtained before or after yellow fever vaccination (not recorded which). These receptors came from a woman aged 18-30 years who received the yellow fever vaccine.

V and J are TRBV11-3 and TRBJ1-1; D is possibly TRBD1 (6 bases). The V end was cut by 4 bases, the J end by 1 base, with 13 bases between. The CDR3 loop spans 15 amino acids. The germline gives CDR1 SGHNT, CDR2 YENEEA. The CDR3 spells CASSSSDRPNTEAFF. CDR3 in DNA: TGTGCCAGCAGCTCGAGCGACAGGCCGAACACTGAAGCTTTCTTT.

The chain recombines TRBV12-3 or TRBV12-4 with TRBJ2-7; D is possibly TRBD1 (5 bases). The CDR3 covers 13 residues. Trimming cost V 3 bases and J 4 bases, with 10 bases left between them. The CDR3 here is CASSLGRGYEQYF. CDR3 bases: TGTGCCAGCAGTTTGGGTAGGGGTTACGAGCAGTACTTC.

The chain joins TRBV10-1 to TRBJ2-7, with no clear D. The CDR3 loop spans 12 amino acids. Deletions cut 8 bases from V and 2 bases from J, with 10 bases between. CDR1 and CDR2 from the germline V gene are WNHNN and SYGVQD (reference sequence). Written as DNA, the CDR3 is TGCGCCAGCGGGGTTTGGGCCTACGAGCAGTACGTC. Translation gives CASGVWAYEQYV.

The chain uses TRBV11-2 and TRBJ2-3; no clear D. Germline V gives CDR1 SGHAT, CDR2 FQNNGV. The CDR3 is 15 residues long. V was cut by 5 bases and J by 3 bases, with 15 bases left in between. In DNA, the CDR3 is TGTGCCAGCAGCCAGCGTATTAGCAAGACAGATACGCAGTATTTT. This encodes CASSQRISKTDTQYF.

In this sample, this clonotype turned up a few times. The V call is TRBV10-3, the J call TRBJ1-1; no reliable D call. V lost 6 bases and J lost 8, with 10 bases in between. CDR1 is ENHRY and CDR2 is SYGVKD in the germline V gene. The CDR3 consists of 11 residues. The CDR3 DNA sequence: TGTGCCATCAGCGAAGGATGGGAAGCTTTCTTT. As protein: CAISEGWEAFF.

This clonotype appeared a single time. This sequence joins TRBV7-2 and TRBJ2-7; 11 positions match TRBD2. Germline CDR1 reads SGHTA; CDR2 reads FQGNSA. V gave up 0 bases and J gave up 2 bases; unmatched junction bases: 6. The length of the CDR3 is 17 residues. CDR3 loop: CASSLALTSGIAYEQYF. CDR3 sequence (DNA): TGTGCCAGCAGCTTAGCCCTGACTAGCGGGATTGCCTACGAGCAGTACTTC.

The rearrangement joins TRBV29-1 to TRBJ1-2, with TRBD1 identical over 9 bases. Losses at the gene ends were 5 bases for V and 4 bases for J; bases not matched to a gene: 5. Germline V gene sequence: CDR1 SQVTM, CDR2 ANQGSEA. The CDR3 spans 13 residues. In DNA, the CDR3 is TGCAGCGTTTGGGACAGGGTTCTCTATGGCTACACCTTC. It codes for CSVWDRVLYGYTF.

The J gene is TRBJ2-1, the V gene TRBV28, with 8 bases matching TRBD2. CDR3 length: 15 amino acids. The germline V gene encodes CDR1 MDHEN and CDR2 SYDVKM. Trimming at V came to 2 bases and at J to 4 bases, leaving 4 bases not matched to a gene. The DNA of the CDR3 is TGTGCCAGCAGTTTAGGCGGGAGGCTTTACAATGAGCAGTTCTTC. Translating it yields CASSLGGRLYNEQFF.

The chain recombines TRBV9 with TRBJ2-5; 10 nucleotides align to TRBD2. V trimming: 0 bases; J trimming: 0 bases; junction bases outside the gene matches: 5. This CDR3 is built from 17 residues. The germline V gene encodes CDR1 SGDLS and CDR2 YYNGEE. CDR3: CASSVGAAGGYQETQYF. The CDR3 bases are TGTGCCAGCAGCGTAGGGGCAGCGGGGGGGTACCAAGAGACCCAGTACTTC.

This clonotype was counted only a few times. The chain carries TRBV6-1 and TRBJ1-4; 9 bases are shared with TRBD1. The germline CDR1 and CDR2 sequences are MNHNS and SASEGT. The CDR3 runs 15 residues. Trimming at V came to 6 bases and at J to 7 bases, leaving 9 bases not matched to a gene. CDR3 DNA sequence: TGTGCCAGCAGCCCAACCGGGACAGGGATTGAAAAACTGTTTTTT. Encoded protein: CASSPTGTGIEKLFF.

The V and J genes are TRBV11-1 and TRBJ1-3, with no clear D. Germline assignment: CDR1 SGHAT and CDR2 FQDESV (reference sequence). Trimming removed 1 base from V and 0 bases from J, with 13 bases in between. This CDR3 has 17 amino acids. CDR3 region: CASSLEDWVSSGNTIYF. The CDR3 region has the DNA TGTGCCAGCAGCTTAGAGGATTGGGTGAGCTCTGGAAACACCATATATTTT.

The genes are TRBV6-1 and TRBJ1-5; D is unresolved. CDR1 and CDR2 (germline): MNHNS, SASEGT. The CDR3 is 15 amino acids. The germline V and J ends were trimmed by 5 bases and 3 bases, with 14 bases remaining between them. The CDR3 nucleotides are TGTGCCAGCAGTCCCCCGGGCAGCTACAATCAGCCCCAGCATTTT. Residues: CASSPPGSYNQPQHF.

The chain joins TRBV28 to TRBJ2-1; TRBD2 agrees at 11 bases. CDR1 and CDR2 (germline): MDHEN, SYDVKM. Trimming at V came to 5 bases and at J to 9 bases, leaving 12 bases not matched to a gene. The CDR3 runs to 16 residues. Here the CDR3 DNA reads TGTGCCAGCAGTCGACCGGCTAGCGGGAGGACTGGTGAGCAGTTCTTC. It yields the protein CASSRPASGRTGEQFF.

The CDR3 spells CASSLAASGPTDTQYF. The CDR3 DNA sequence: TGTGCCAGCAGCTTAGCCGCCAGCGGTCCCACAGATACGCAGTATTTT. The chain has TRBV11-2 and TRBJ2-3, with a tentative D call TRBD2 (5 bases). The V gene lost 1 base and the J gene lost 2 bases, with 13 bases spanning the gap. Germline V gives CDR1 SGHAT, CDR2 FQNNGV. The CDR3 contains 16 residues.

The chain carries TRBV27 and TRBJ2-2, with no clear D. V was pared by 4 bases and J by 6 bases, with 9 bases between. The CDR3 extends over 13 amino acids. Germline CDR1 reads MNHEY; CDR2 reads SMNVEV (reference sequence). CDR3 sequence reads: CASSSLGAGELFF. CDR3 nucleotide sequence: TGTGCCAGCAGTTCCTTAGGCGCCGGGGAGCTGTTTTTT.

The chain links TRBV28 to TRBJ2-7, with 7 bases lining up with TRBD1. The CDR3 length is 15 residues. Germline V gene data show CDR1 as MDHEN and CDR2 as SYDVKM. After removal of 3 bases from V and 0 bases from J, the junction contained 5 bases not matched to a gene. CDR3 coding DNA: TGTGCCAGCAGTTTTCGACAGGGCGCCTCCTACGAGCAGTACTTC. Encoded protein: CASSFRQGASYEQYF.

The CDR3 bases are TGTGCCAGCAGCTTAGTAGGCGGCCATCCGGGGGAGCAGTACTTC. Translation: CASSLVGGHPGEQYF. The rearrangement joins TRBV11-3 to TRBJ2-7; tentative D call: TRBD2 (5 bases). This CDR3 comprises 15 residues. V was trimmed by 1 base and J by 7 bases, leaving 17 bases between them. Germline-derived CDR1 and CDR2 are SGHNT and YENEEA.